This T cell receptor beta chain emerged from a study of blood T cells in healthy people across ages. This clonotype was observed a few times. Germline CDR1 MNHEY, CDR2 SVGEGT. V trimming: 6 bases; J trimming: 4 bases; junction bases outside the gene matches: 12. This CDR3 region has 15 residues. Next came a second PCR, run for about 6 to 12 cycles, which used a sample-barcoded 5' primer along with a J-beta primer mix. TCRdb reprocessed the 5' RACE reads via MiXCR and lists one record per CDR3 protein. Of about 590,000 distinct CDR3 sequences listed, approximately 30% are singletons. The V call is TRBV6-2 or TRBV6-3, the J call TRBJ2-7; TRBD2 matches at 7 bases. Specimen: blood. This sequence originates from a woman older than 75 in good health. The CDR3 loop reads CASRETGGFGYEQYF. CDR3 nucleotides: TGTGCCAGCAGGGAGACGGGGGGATTCGGTTACGAGCAGTACTTC.